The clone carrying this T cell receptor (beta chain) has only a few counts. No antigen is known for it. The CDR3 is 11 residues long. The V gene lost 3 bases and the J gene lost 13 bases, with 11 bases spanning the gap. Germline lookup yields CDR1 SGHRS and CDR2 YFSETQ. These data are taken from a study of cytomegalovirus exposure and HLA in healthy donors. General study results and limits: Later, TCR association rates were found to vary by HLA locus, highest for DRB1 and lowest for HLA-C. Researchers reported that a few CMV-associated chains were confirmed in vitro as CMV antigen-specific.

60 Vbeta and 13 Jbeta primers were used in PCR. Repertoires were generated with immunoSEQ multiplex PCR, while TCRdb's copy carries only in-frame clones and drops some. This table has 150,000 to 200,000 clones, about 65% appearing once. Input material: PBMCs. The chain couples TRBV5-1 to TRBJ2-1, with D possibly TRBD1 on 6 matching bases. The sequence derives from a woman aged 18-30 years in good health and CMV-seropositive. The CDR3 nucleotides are TGCGCCAGCAGCTGGGGGCAGTTTCAGTTCTTC. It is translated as CASSWGQFQFF. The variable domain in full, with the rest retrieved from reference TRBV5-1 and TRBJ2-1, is KAGVTQTPRYLIKTRGQQVTLSCSPISGHRSVSWYQQTPGQGLQFLFEYFSETQRNKGNFPGRFSGRQFSNSRSEMNVSTLELGDSALYLCASSWGQFQFFGPGTRLTVL.